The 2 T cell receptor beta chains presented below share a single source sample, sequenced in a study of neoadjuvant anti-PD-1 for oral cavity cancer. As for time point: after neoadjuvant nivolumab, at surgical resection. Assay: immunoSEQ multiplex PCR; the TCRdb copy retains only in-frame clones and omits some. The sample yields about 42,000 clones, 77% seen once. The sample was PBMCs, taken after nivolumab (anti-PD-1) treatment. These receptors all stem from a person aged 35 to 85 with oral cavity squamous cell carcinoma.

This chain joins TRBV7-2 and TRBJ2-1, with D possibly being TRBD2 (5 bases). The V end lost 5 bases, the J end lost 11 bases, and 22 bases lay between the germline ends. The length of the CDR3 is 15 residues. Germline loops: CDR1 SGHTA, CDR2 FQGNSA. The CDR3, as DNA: TGTGCCAGCAGCCAAGATAGGTCGAACCGGGGAAAGCAGTTCTTC. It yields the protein CASSQDRSNRGKQFF.

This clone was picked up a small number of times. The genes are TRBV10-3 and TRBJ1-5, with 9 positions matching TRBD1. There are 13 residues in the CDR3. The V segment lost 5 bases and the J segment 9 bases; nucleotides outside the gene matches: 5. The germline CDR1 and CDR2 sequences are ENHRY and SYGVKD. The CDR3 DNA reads TGTGCCATCAGTCACAGGGACAGGGTGCCCCAGCATTTT. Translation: CAISHRDRVPQHF.